This TCR beta chain was captured in a study of blood T cells in healthy people across ages. On the study more broadly: When template switching was applied, about one barcoded beta molecule was captured per two T cells.

PCR was performed a second time for 7 to 11 cycles using a sample-barcoded 5' primer and a J-beta primer mix. Every sample returned 3 million or more CDR3-containing paired-end reads. Each CDR3 protein gets one entry after TCRdb re-called the 5' RACE reads with MiXCR. The data contain some 1.8 million distinct CDR3 sequences, about two fifths of them singletons. Regarding this clonotype: Its specificity is unknown.

Study observations and caveats: Unknown donor CMV status possibly confounded expanded clonotype changes. Among long-lived donors, naive CD4+ cells were more numerous and diversity higher than in aged donors.

CDR1 is DFQATT, CDR2 SNEGSKA, per germline (reference sequence). The CDR3 contains 13 residues. The ends lost 5 bases at V and 2 bases at J; junction bases unmatched: 5. The V call is TRBV20-1, the J call TRBJ2-7, with TRBD1 matching 8 bases. The sequence was obtained from a human donor in good health. Sequenced sample: blood. The CDR3 reads CSAAGGLAYEQYF. The CDR3 region has the DNA TGCAGTGCTGCAGGGGGCCTCGCCTACGAGCAGTACTTC.